This T cell receptor (beta chain) was obtained from a study of identical twins. Study-level findings and limits: Twins showed weaker excess sharing in their beta out-of-frame sequences. With abundant cord blood beta clonotypes, insertions were fewer; memory repertoires showed no such pattern. Conclusions were based on cross-sectional statistical analysis, without following the same donors.

In TCRdb, the 5' RACE reads were re-called with MiXCR into one record per CDR3 protein. Of 500,000 to 650,000 distinct CDR3 sequences listed, about 7.6% are singletons. Every sampled donor was Caucasian and healthy. The CDR3 is 14 amino acids. Trimming cost V 3 bases and J 5 bases; bases outside gene matches: 4. CDR1 LNHNV and CDR2 YYDKDF come from the germline V gene (reference sequence). The table lists this clonotype with a few counts. Its antigen remains unknown. This sample was shared with a second study, whose subject was yellow fever vaccine responses in identical twins.

This rearrangement joins TRBV15 to TRBJ2-3; the match to TRBD2 covers 8 bases. The receptor's source is a woman aged 18-29 years in good health. Input material: PBMCs. The DNA of the CDR3 is TGTGCCACCAGCAGGGGACTAGGATTAGATACGCAGTATTTT. Translated: CATSRGLGLDTQYF.